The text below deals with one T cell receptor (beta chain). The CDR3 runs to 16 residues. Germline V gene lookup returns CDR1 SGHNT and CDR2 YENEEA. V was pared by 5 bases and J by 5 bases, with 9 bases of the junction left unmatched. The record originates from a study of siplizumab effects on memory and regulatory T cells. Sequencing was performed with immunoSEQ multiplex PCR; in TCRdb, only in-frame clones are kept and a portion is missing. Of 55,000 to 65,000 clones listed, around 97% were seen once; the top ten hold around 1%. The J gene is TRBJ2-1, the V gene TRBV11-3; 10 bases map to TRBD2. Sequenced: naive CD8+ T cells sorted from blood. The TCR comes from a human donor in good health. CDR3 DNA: TGTGCCAGCAGCCCTTCCGGGACTAGCGCACACAATGAGCAGTTCTTC. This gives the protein CASSPSGTSAHNEQFF. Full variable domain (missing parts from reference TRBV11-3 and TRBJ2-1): EAGVVQSPRYKIIEKKQPVAFWCNPISGHNTLYWYLQNLGQGPELLIRYENEEAVDDSQLPKDRFSAERLKGVDSTLKIQPAELGDSAVYLCASSPSGTSAHNEQFFGPGTRLTVL.